A single sample gave rise to the 28 T cell receptor beta chains below, sequenced in a study of blood T cells in healthy people across ages. The use of a sample-barcoded 5' primer and a J-beta primer mix characterized a second PCR of roughly 6 to 11 cycles. TCRdb used MiXCR to reprocess the 5' RACE reads, holding one entry per CDR3 protein. Counted here are about 1 million distinct CDR3 sequences, more than 35% occurring once; the ten biggest clones make up approximately 17%. Source material: blood. All receptors derive from a woman in her sixties in good health.

The V call is TRBV15, the J call TRBJ1-5, with a possible D match to TRBD1 (6 bases). V lost 2 bases and J lost 3, with 11 bases in between. The germline V gene has CDR1 LNHNV and CDR2 YYDKDF (reference sequence). The CDR3 contains 15 residues. CDR3 nucleotides: TGTGCCACCAGCAGAAGGACAGACGCCAATCAGCCCCAGCATTTT. Translation: CATSRRTDANQPQHF.

The CDR3 region is CASSPSSGSGNEQYF. In nucleotides, the CDR3 is TGCGCCAGCAGCCCCTCTAGCGGGAGTGGGAATGAGCAGTACTTC. V usage is TRBV5-1 and J usage is TRBJ2-5; 10 bases fit TRBD2. The ends lost 4 bases at V and 11 bases at J; junction bases unmatched: 14. Germline V lookup: CDR1 SGHRS, CDR2 YFSETQ. This CDR3 spans 15 amino acids.

This chain joins TRBV10-3 and TRBJ1-1, with no clear D. The V gene lost 5 bases and the J gene lost 1 base, with 11 bases spanning the gap. This CDR3 comprises 14 residues. Germline loops: CDR1 ENHRY, CDR2 SYGVKD. CDR3 nucleotide sequence: TGTGCCATCAGTTTTTCGGAGGGGAACACTGAAGCTTTCTTT. It encodes CAISFSEGNTEAFF.

The chain has TRBV10-3 and TRBJ2-5; 7 bases map to TRBD2. The last part of the DNA fits TRBJ2-7 better; the J call may be wrong. The CDR3 covers 15 residues. CDR1 is ENHRY, CDR2 SYGVKD, per germline. CDR3 sequence: CATRASGSISYEQYF. In DNA, the CDR3 is TGTGCCACCAGGGCTAGCGGTTCGATTTCCTACGAGCAGTACTTC.

The chain carries TRBV30 and TRBJ2-1; D not certain. CDR3 length equals 11 residues. Deletions cut 5 bases from V and 7 bases from J, with 9 bases between. Germline values: CDR1 GTSNPN, CDR2 SVGIG (reference sequence). CDR3 region: CAWEPGNEQFF. As DNA, the CDR3 is TGTGCCTGGGAGCCTGGGAATGAGCAGTTCTTC.

This clonotype turned up a few times. V gene TRBV6-6 combines with J gene TRBJ2-7; the match to TRBD1 covers 9 bases. V was pared by 2 bases and J by 4 bases, with 9 bases of the junction left unmatched. The CDR3 totals 16 residues. Germline CDR1 is MNHNY and CDR2 is SVGAGI (reference sequence). CDR3 sequence reads: CASSYPVGQGSYEQYF. In DNA, the CDR3 is TGTGCCAGCAGTTACCCGGTGGGACAGGGCTCTTACGAGCAGTACTTC.

This chain links TRBV20-1 with TRBJ1-2, with a tentative D call TRBD1 (5 bases). The ends were cut back, 6 bases at V and 2 bases at J, with 16 bases in the middle. CDR1 is DFQATT and CDR2 is SNEGSKA in the germline V gene (reference sequence). The CDR3 contains 14 residues. CDR3 sequence reads: CSATPGATNYGYTF. The CDR3 bases are TGCAGTGCGACTCCCGGGGCGACGAACTATGGCTACACCTTC.

This chain connects TRBV20-1 to TRBJ1-6; D might be TRBD1 (6 bases). Germline assignment: CDR1 DFQATT and CDR2 SNEGSKA (reference sequence). V lost 6 bases, J lost 0 bases, and 15 bases lay in between. The CDR3 covers 16 residues. CDR3 in DNA: TGCAGTGCCGAAAAGGGGGGGAGCTCCTATAATTCACCCCTCCACTTT. Translated: CSAEKGGSSYNSPLHF.

This sequence joins TRBV7-9 and TRBJ2-1, with D possibly matching TRBD2 (6 bases). This CDR3 comprises 15 residues. The germline V gene has CDR1 SEHNR and CDR2 FQNEAQ (reference sequence). V lost 0 bases and J lost 4, with 10 bases in between. CDR3 sequence (DNA): TGTGCCAGCAGCTTAGCGGAGGGGCGTTACAATGAGCAGTTCTTC. It translates to CASSLAEGRYNEQFF.

The CDR3 protein is CASSPRNRASYGYTF. The CDR3 bases are TGCGCCAGCAGCCCACGCAATAGGGCTAGCTATGGCTACACCTTC. The J gene is TRBJ1-2, the V gene TRBV5-1, with D unclear. V was trimmed by 4 bases and J by 4 bases, leaving 17 bases between them. The CDR3 is made up of 15 amino acids. From germline, CDR1 is SGHRS and CDR2 YFSETQ. Supplemented by reference TRBV5-1 and TRBJ1-2, the full variable domain reads KAGVTQTPRYLIKTRGQQVTLSCSPISGHRSVSWYQQTPGQGLQFLFEYFSETQRNKGNFPGRFSGRQFSNSRSEMNVSTLELGDSALYLCASSPRNRASYGYTFGSGTRLTVV.

The V call is TRBV27, the J call TRBJ2-7; 11 bases are shared with TRBD1. Unmatched junction bases numbered 5, after V lost 5 bases and J lost 2 bases. CDR3 length: 15 residues. Germline CDR1 and CDR2: MNHEY and SMNVEV (reference sequence). CDR3 nucleotide sequence: TGTGCCAGCAGTCCCCTGGGACAGGGGGCCTACGAGCAGTACTTC. Its translation: CASSPLGQGAYEQYF.

The V call is TRBV20-1, the J call TRBJ2-5; D not certain. The CDR3 runs to 14 residues. Germline loops: CDR1 DFQATT, CDR2 SNEGSKA (reference sequence). V was cut by 0 bases and J by 2 bases, with 10 bases left in between. For the CDR3, the DNA is TGCAGTGCTAGAGATGGCAAGACTCAAGAGACCCAGTACTTC. Translating it yields CSARDGKTQETQYF.

The rearrangement uses TRBV12-3 or TRBV12-4 and TRBJ2-3; D unresolved. The CDR3 has 12 residues. V lost 6 bases and J lost 9, with 13 bases in between. CDR3 nucleotide sequence: TGTGCCAGCAGCTCCTGCATCGACACGCAGTATTTT. Its protein is CASSSCIDTQYF.

The J gene is TRBJ2-1, the V gene TRBV5-1, with D possibly being TRBD1 (6 bases). The CDR3 sequence is 15 residues long. Trimming pared 0 bases from V and 9 bases from J, leaving 16 bases between. Germline V gives CDR1 SGHRS, CDR2 YFSETQ. The CDR3 spells CASSLEGGRGIEQFF. DNA for the CDR3: TGCGCCAGCAGCTTGGAAGGGGGAAGGGGGATTGAGCAGTTCTTC. The full variable domain, with the rest looked up from reference TRBV5-1 and TRBJ2-1, is KAGVTQTPRYLIKTRGQQVTLSCSPISGHRSVSWYQQTPGQGLQFLFEYFSETQRNKGNFPGRFSGRQFSNSRSEMNVSTLELGDSALYLCASSLEGGRGIEQFFGPGTRLTVL.

The chain has TRBV4-2 and TRBJ2-5; 10 bases are shared with TRBD2. V shed 1 base and J 11 bases; nucleotides not matched to a gene: 16. The CDR3 runs 17 residues. Germline CDR1 LGHNA, CDR2 YNFKEQ. CDR3 region: CASSQAGAGGGSNEQYF. CDR3 nucleotides: TGTGCCAGCAGCCAAGCGGGAGCGGGAGGGGGGTCGAATGAGCAGTACTTC.

The chain employs TRBV4-1 and TRBJ1-1; D may be TRBD1 (6 bases). This CDR3 is 18 amino acids long. From germline, CDR1 is MGHRA and CDR2 YSYEKL. Between the trimmed V and J ends, which lost 5 bases and 2 bases, there was a span of 24 bases. CDR3 coding DNA: TGCGCCAGCAGCAAACTCTCCAACACGGCAGGGGTAAACACTGAAGCTTTCTTT. It translates to CASSKLSNTAGVNTEAFF.

In DNA, the CDR3 is TGTGCCAGCAGTTCCTCTAGCGGGAGGGGGTTCTTC. It codes for CASSSSSGRGFF. The J gene is TRBJ2-1, the V gene TRBV6-6; TRBD2 agrees at 12 bases. Germline lookup yields CDR1 MNHNY and CDR2 SVGAGI (reference sequence). The CDR3 is 12 residues long. V dropped 4 bases and J dropped 15; count of bases not matched to a gene: 4.

This clonotype was picked up a small number of times. The rearrangement joins TRBV20-1 to TRBJ2-1, with D possibly being TRBD2 (5 bases). This CDR3 is built from 16 residues. Germline CDR1 DFQATT, CDR2 SNEGSKA (reference sequence). Trimming stripped 1 base from V and 0 bases from J, with 13 bases between. CDR3 DNA sequence: TGCAGTGCTAGAGGCCCTACTAGGAGCTCCTACAATGAGCAGTTCTTC. This gives the protein CSARGPTRSSYNEQFF.

V and J are TRBV30 and TRBJ1-2; D gene unclear. The CDR3 loop spans 13 amino acids. CDR1 is GTSNPN and CDR2 is SVGIG in the germline V gene (reference sequence). V lost 2 bases and J lost 0, with 7 bases in between. The DNA of the CDR3 is TGTGCCTGGAGTCCCACAACTAACTATGGCTACACCTTC. It is translated as CAWSPTTNYGYTF.

This clonotype was counted only a few times. The V and J genes are TRBV27 and TRBJ2-7, with TRBD2 matching over 7 bases. The CDR3 consists of 15 residues. V gave up 5 bases and J gave up 2 bases; unmatched junction bases: 9. Looked up from germline, CDR1 is MNHEY and CDR2 is SMNVEV (reference sequence). CDR3 sequence (DNA): TGTGCCAGCAGTCAATTTAGCGGGCAAGCCTACGAGCAGTACTTC. Encoded protein: CASSQFSGQAYEQYF.

This chain connects TRBV20-1 to TRBJ1-1; possible D gene TRBD1, 5 bases. CDR3 length equals 14 residues. Germline V CDR1 and CDR2: DFQATT, SNEGSKA (reference sequence). Trimming pared 3 bases from V and 3 bases from J, leaving 14 bases between. CDR3 region: CSASGASGHTEAFF. The CDR3 coding sequence is TGCAGTGCTAGTGGGGCCAGTGGGCACACTGAAGCTTTCTTT.

The chain has TRBV2 and TRBJ1-2; D gene uncertain. The CDR3 has 10 residues. CDR1 is SNHLY, CDR2 FYNNEI, per germline. V was trimmed by 7 bases and J by 11 bases, leaving 11 bases between them. This CDR3 reads CASTSDRYTF. CDR3 bases: TGTGCCAGCACCTCCGATAGGTACACCTTC.

The CDR3 loop reads CASKSAVETQYF. The CDR3 bases are TGTGCCAGCAAGTCCGCCGTAGAGACCCAGTACTTC. The rearrangement links TRBV28 to TRBJ2-5, with no clear D. The CDR3 is 12 amino acids. The ends were cut back, 7 bases at V and 4 bases at J, with 10 bases in the middle. Germline values: CDR1 MDHEN, CDR2 SYDVKM. Based on the CDR3 plus reference TRBV28 and TRBJ2-5, the full variable domain is DVKVTQSSRYLVKRTGEKVFLECVQDMDHENMFWYRQDPGLGLRLIYFSYDVKMKEKGDIPEGYSVSREKKERFSLILESASTNQTSMYLCASKSAVETQYFGPGTRLLVL.

This clonotype was counted between two and nine times. This chain connects TRBV29-1 to TRBJ1-1; D is undetermined. CDR1 SQVTM and CDR2 ANQGSEA come from the germline V gene. The ends were cut back, 8 bases at V and 4 bases at J, with 11 bases in the middle. This CDR3 contains 11 residues. CDR3 protein: CSSVLGTEAFF. In nucleotides, the CDR3 is TGCAGCTCGGTTTTGGGCACTGAAGCTTTCTTT.

This clonotype was counted only a few times. This chain joins TRBV5-1 and TRBJ2-4; D ambiguous. Germline V gene data show CDR1 as SGHRS and CDR2 as YFSETQ. Trimming cost V 3 bases and J 0 bases, with 25 bases left between them. CDR3 length: 20 residues. The CDR3 is CASSYQTASRIHQAKNIQYF. Written as DNA, the CDR3 is TGCGCCAGCAGCTATCAAACAGCCAGCAGGATCCACCAAGCCAAAAACATTCAGTACTTC.

In this sample, this clonotype turned up a few times. The chain links TRBV6-5 to TRBJ2-5; the match to TRBD2 covers 9 bases. Per the germline V gene, CDR1 is MNHEY and CDR2 is SVGAGI. The CDR3 sequence is 15 residues long. V gave up 2 bases and J gave up 5 bases; unmatched junction bases: 6. CDR3 sequence reads: CASSYLSREGETQYF. DNA of the CDR3: TGTGCCAGCAGTTACCTCTCGCGGGAGGGGGAGACCCAGTACTTC.

The genes are TRBV13 and TRBJ2-5; D uncertain. CDR1 PRHDT and CDR2 FYEKMQ come from the germline V gene (reference sequence). This CDR3 has 13 amino acids. Trimming removed 2 bases from V and 3 bases from J, with 7 bases in between. The CDR3 sequence is CASSLTAEETQYF. For the CDR3, the DNA is TGTGCCAGCAGCTTAACCGCGGAAGAGACCCAGTACTTC.

Here the CDR3 reads CASSSGAGRNNEQFF. In DNA form, the CDR3 reads TGTGCCAGCTCAAGTGGGGCGGGCCGAAACAATGAGCAGTTCTTC. The rearrangement links TRBV3-1 to TRBJ2-1; D may match TRBD1 or TRBD2 (5 bases each). The CDR3 loop spans 15 amino acids. V lost 8 bases, J lost 5 bases, and 19 bases lay in between. Looked up from germline, CDR1 is LGHDT and CDR2 is YNNKEL (reference sequence).